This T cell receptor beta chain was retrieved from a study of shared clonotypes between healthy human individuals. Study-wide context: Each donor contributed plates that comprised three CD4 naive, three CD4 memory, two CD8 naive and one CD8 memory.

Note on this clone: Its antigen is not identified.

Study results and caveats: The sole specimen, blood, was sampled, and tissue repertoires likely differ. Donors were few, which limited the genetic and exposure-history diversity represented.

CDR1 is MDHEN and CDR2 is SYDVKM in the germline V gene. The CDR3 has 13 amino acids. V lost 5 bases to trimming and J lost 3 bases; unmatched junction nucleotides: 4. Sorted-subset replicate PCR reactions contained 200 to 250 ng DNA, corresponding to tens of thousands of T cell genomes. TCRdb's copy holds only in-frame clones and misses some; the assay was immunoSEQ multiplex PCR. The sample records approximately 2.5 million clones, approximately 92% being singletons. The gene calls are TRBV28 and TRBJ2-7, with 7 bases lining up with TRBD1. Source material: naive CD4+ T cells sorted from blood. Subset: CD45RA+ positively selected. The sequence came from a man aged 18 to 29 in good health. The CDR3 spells CASSPGDSYEQYF. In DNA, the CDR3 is TGTGCCAGCAGTCCCGGGGACAGCTACGAGCAGTACTTC.